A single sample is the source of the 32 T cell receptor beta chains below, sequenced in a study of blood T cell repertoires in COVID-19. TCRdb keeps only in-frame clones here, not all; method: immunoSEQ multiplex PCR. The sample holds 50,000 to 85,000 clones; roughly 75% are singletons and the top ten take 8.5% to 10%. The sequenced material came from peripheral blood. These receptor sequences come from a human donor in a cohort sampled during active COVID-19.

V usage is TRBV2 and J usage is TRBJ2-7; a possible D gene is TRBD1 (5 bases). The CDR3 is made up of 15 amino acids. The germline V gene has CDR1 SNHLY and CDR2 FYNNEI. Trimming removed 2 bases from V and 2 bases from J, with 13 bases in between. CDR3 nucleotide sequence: TGTGCCAGCAGTGAATCCCGGACACGAGCCTACGAGCAGTACTTC. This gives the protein CASSESRTRAYEQYF.

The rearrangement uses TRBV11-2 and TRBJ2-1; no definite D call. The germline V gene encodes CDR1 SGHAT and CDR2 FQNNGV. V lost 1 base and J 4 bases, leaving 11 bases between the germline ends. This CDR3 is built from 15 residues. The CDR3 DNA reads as TGTGCCAGCAGCTTAGCTCGACTTCTATACAATGAGCAGTTCTTC. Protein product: CASSLARLLYNEQFF.

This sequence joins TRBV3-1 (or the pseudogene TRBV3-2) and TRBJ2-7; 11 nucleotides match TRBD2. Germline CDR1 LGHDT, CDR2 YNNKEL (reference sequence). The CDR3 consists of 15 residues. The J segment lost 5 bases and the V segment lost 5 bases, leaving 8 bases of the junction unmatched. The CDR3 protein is CASSETSGRVNEQYF. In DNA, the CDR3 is TGTGCCAGCAGCGAAACTAGCGGGAGAGTCAACGAGCAGTACTTC.

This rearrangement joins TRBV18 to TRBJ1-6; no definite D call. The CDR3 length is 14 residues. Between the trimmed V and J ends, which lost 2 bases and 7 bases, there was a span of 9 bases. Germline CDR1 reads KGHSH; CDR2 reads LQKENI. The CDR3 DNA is TGTGCCAGCTCACCAGGGCAGGAAAATTCACCCCTCCACTTT. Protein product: CASSPGQENSPLHF.

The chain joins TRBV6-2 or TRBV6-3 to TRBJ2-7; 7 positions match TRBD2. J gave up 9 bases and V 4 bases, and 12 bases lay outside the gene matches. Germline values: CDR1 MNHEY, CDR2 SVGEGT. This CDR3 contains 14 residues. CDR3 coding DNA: TGTGCCAGCAGTTCCCACGCGATCTCGGGAGGGCAGTACTTC. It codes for CASSSHAISGGQYF.

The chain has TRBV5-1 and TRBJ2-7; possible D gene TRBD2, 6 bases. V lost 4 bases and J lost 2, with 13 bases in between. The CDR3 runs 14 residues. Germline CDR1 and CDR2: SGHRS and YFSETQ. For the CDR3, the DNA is TGCGCCAGCAGCCCGGACACGGGAGCCTACGAGCAGTACTTC. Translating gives CASSPDTGAYEQYF.

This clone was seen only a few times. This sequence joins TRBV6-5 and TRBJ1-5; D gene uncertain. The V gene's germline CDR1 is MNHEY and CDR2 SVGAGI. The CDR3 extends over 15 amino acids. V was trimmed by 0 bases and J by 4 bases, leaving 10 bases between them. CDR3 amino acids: CASSYSPGSNQPQHF. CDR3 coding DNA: TGTGCCAGCAGTTACTCACCGGGTTCTAATCAGCCCCAGCATTTT.

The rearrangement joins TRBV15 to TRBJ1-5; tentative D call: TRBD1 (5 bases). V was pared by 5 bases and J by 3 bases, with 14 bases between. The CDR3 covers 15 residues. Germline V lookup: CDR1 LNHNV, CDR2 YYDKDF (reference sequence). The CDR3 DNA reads TGTGCCACCAGCCCTACCAGGGAGGCCAATCAGCCCCAGCATTTT. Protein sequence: CATSPTREANQPQHF.

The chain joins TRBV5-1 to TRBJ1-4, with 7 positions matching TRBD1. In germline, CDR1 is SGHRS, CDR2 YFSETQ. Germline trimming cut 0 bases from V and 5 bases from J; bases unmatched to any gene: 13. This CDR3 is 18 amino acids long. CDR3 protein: CASSLAPPMAGGNEKLFF. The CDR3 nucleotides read TGCGCCAGCAGCTTGGCACCCCCTATGGCAGGGGGAAATGAAAAACTGTTTTTT. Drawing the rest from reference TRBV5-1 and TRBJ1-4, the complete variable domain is KAGVTQTPRYLIKTRGQQVTLSCSPISGHRSVSWYQQTPGQGLQFLFEYFSETQRNKGNFPGRFSGRQFSNSRSEMNVSTLELGDSALYLCASSLAPPMAGGNEKLFFGSGTQLSVL.

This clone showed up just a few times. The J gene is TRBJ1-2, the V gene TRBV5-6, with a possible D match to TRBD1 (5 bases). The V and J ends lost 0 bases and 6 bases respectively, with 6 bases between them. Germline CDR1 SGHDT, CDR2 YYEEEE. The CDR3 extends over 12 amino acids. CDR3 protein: CASSLVGDGYTF. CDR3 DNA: TGTGCCAGCAGCTTGGTAGGGGATGGCTACACCTTC.

CDR3 amino acids: CATQRSGQGFSGIGPSVTGELFF. For the CDR3, the DNA is TGTGCCACCCAGCGTAGCGGACAGGGGTTTAGCGGGATCGGACCGTCGGTCACCGGGGAGCTGTTTTTT. J is TRBJ2-2 and V is TRBV9; tentative D call: TRBD1 (9 bases). The length of the CDR3 is 23 residues. Trimming left V 9 bases short and J 4 bases short, with 43 bases between. CDR1 is SGDLS, CDR2 YYNGEE, per germline.

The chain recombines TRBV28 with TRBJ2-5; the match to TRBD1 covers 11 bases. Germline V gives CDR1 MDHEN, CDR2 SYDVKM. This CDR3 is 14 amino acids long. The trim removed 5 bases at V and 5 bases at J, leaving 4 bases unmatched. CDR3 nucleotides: TGTGCCAGCAGTATGGGACAGGGGGTGGAGACCCAGTACTTC. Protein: CASSMGQGVETQYF.

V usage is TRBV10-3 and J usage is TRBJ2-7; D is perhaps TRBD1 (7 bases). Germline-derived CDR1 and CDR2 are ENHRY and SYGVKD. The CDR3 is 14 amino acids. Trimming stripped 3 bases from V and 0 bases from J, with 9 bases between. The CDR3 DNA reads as TGTGCCATCAGTGACCAGGGGGGCTCCTACGAGCAGTACTTC. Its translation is CAISDQGGSYEQYF.

The CDR3 protein is CASRKYWESNTEAFF. CDR3 nucleotide sequence: TGTGCCAGCAGGAAATATTGGGAGTCGAACACTGAAGCTTTCTTT. The chain recombines TRBV28 with TRBJ1-1; no definite D call. Trimming took off 6 bases at V and 1 base at J, with 15 bases between the two ends. CDR1 is MDHEN, CDR2 SYDVKM, per germline. This CDR3 has 15 amino acids.

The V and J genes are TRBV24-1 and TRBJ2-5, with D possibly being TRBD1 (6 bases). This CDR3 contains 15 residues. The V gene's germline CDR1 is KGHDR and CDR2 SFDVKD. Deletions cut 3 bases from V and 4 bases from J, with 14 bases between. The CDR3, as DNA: TGTGCCACCAGTGATAGCACAGGGTATGGAGAGACCCAGTACTTC. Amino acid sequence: CATSDSTGYGETQYF.

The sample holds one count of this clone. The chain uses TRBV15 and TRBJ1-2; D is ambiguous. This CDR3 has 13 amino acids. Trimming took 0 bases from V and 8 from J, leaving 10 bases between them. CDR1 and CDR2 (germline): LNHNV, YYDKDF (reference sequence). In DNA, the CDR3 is TGTGCCACCAGCAGAGACACGGGTTCGGGCTACACCTTC. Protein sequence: CATSRDTGSGYTF.

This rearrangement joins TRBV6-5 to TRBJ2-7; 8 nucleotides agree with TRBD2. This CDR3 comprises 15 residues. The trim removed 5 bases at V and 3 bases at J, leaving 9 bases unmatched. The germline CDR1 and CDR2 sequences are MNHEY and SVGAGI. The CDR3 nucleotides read TGTGCCAGCAGTAACGGGGTAGCGGGGCTCTACGAGCAGTACTTC. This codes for CASSNGVAGLYEQYF.

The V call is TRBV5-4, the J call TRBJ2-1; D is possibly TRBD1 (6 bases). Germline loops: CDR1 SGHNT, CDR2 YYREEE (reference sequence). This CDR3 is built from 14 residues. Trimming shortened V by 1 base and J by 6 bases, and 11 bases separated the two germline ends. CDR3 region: CASSLKAGANEQFF. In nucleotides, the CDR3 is TGTGCCAGCAGCTTGAAGGCAGGGGCCAATGAGCAGTTCTTC. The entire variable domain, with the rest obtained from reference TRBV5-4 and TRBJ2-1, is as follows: ETGVTQSPTHLIKTRGQQVTLRCSSQSGHNTVSWYQQALGQGPQFIFQYYREEENGRGNFPPRFSGLQFPNYSSELNVNALELDDSALYLCASSLKAGANEQFFGPGTRLTVL.

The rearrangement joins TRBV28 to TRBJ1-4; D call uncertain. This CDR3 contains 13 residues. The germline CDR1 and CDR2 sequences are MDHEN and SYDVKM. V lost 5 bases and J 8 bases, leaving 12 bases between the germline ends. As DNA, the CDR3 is TGTGCCAGCAGTCCCCGAGACGGGGAAAAACTGTTTTTT. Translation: CASSPRDGEKLFF.

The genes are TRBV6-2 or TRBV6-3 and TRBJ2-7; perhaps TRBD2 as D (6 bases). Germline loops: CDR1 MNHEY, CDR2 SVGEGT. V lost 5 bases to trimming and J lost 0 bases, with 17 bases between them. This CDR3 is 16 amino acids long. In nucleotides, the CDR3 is TGTGCCAGCAGTAAATACCGGGACTGGGCCTCCTACGAGCAGTACTTC. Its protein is CASSKYRDWASYEQYF.

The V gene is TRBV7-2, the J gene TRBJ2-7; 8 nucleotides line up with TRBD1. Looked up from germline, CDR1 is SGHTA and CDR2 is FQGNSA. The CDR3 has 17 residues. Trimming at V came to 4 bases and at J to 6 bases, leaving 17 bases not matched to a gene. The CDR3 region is CASSSSRQGPYSGEQYF. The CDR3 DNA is TGTGCCAGCAGCTCCTCTCGACAGGGGCCCTATTCAGGCGAGCAGTACTTC.

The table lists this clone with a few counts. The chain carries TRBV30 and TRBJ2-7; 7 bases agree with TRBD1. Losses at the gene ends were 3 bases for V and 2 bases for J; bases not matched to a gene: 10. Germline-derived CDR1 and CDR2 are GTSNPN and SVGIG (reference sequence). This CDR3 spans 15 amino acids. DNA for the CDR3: TGTGCCTGGAGCTTCACAGGGGAAAGCCCCTACGAGCAGTACTTC. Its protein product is CAWSFTGESPYEQYF.

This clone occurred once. In nucleotides, the CDR3 is TGTGCCAGCAGTTTGGGGCAGGGAAGTCAGCCCCAGCATTTT. Its translation: CASSLGQGSQPQHF. The gene calls are TRBV28 and TRBJ1-5; possibly TRBD1 for D (5 bases). Germline values: CDR1 MDHEN, CDR2 SYDVKM. This CDR3 spans 14 amino acids. V was pared by 3 bases and J by 6 bases, with 12 bases between.

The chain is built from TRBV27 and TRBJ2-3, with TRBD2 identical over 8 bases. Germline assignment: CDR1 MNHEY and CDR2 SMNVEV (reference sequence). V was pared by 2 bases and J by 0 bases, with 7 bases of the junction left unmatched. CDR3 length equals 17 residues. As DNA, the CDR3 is TGTGCCAGCAGTTTAAAGGGTAGCGGGATGAGCACAGATACGCAGTATTTT. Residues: CASSLKGSGMSTDTQYF.

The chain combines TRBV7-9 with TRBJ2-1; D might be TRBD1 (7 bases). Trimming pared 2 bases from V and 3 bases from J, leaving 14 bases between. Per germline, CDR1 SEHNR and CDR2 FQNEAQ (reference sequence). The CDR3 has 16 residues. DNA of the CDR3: TGTGCCAGCAGCTTATATCAGGGGGGCCTCTACAATGAGCAGTTCTTC. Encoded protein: CASSLYQGGLYNEQFF.

The CDR3 region has the DNA TGTGCCAGCAGTGGAATCCAGGGGGGTGGAAACACCATATATTTT. As protein: CASSGIQGGGNTIYF. The chain is built from TRBV25-1 and TRBJ1-3, with 7 bases fitting TRBD1. CDR1 and CDR2 (germline): MGHDK, SYGVNS. J lost 3 bases, V lost 4 bases, and 6 bases had no gene match. The CDR3 is 15 residues long. Full variable domain (missing parts from reference TRBV25-1 and TRBJ1-3): EADIYQTPRYLVIGTGKKITLECSQTMGHDKMYWYQQDPGMELHLIHYSYGVNSTEKGDLSSESTVSRIRTEHFPLTLESARPSHTSQYLCASSGIQGGGNTIYFGEGSWLTVV.

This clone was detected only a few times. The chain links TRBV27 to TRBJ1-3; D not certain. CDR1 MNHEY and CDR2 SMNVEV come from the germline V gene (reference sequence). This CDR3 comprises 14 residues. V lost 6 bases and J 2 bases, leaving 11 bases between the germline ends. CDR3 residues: CASRESGAGNTIYF. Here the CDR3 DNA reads TGTGCCAGCAGGGAGAGTGGTGCTGGAAACACCATATATTTT.

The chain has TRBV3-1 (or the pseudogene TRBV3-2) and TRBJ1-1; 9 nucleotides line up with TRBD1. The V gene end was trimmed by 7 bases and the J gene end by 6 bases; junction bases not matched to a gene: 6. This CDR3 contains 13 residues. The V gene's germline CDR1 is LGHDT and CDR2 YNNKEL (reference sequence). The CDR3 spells CASTRTGASEAFF. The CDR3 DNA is TGTGCCAGCACCCGGACAGGGGCGTCTGAAGCTTTCTTT.

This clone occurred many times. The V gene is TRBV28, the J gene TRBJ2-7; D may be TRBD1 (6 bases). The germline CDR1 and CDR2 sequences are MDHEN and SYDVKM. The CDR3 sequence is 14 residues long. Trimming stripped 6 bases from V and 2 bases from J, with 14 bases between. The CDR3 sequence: CASSTGTYTYEQYF. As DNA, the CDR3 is TGTGCCAGCAGCACCGGGACATATACCTACGAGCAGTACTTC. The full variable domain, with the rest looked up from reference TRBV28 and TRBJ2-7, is DVKVTQSSRYLVKRTGEKVFLECVQDMDHENMFWYRQDPGLGLRLIYFSYDVKMKEKGDIPEGYSVSREKKERFSLILESASTNQTSMYLCASSTGTYTYEQYFGPGTRLTVT.

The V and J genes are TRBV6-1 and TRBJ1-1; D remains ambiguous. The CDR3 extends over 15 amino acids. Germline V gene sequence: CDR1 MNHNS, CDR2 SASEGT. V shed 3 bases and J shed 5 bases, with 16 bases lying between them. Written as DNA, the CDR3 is TGTGCCAGCAGTGACCAGAGTCGGGGAGGGACTGAAGCTTTCTTT. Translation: CASSDQSRGGTEAFF.

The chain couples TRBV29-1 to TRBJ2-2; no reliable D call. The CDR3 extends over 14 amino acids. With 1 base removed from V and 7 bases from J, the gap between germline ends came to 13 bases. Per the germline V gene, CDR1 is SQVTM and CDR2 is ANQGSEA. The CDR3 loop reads CSVEAPLASGELFF. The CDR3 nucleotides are TGCAGCGTTGAAGCCCCCCTCGCCAGCGGGGAGCTGTTTTTT.

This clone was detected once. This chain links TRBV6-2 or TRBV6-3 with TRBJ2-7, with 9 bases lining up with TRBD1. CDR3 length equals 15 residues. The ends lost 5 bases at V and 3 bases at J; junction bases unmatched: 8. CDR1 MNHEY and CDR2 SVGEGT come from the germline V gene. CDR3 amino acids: CASSQQGAGGYEQYF. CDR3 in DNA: TGTGCCAGCAGTCAACAGGGGGCAGGGGGCTACGAGCAGTACTTC.